A selection of T cell receptor beta chains follows, all from one sample in a study of T cell repertoires in MIS-A myocarditis. The method was immunoSEQ multiplex PCR; TCRdb's version includes in-frame clones alone and lacks a portion of them. The sample gives roughly 5,000 clones, 78% of which show up once; over 60% is in the top ten. The material sequenced was interventricular septum heart tissue obtained at autopsy. The receptors come from a man aged 18-30 years with fulminant myocarditis from multisystem inflammatory syndrome in adults (MIS-A) after COVID-19. Both conserved end residues are part of each CDR3. The D gene is left open where the match is weak. Clone size is stated in some rows and not others, as once, few, many or a class when expanded.

j_gene,v_gene,abundance,d_gene,CDR3nt,CDR3aa
TRBJ2-7,TRBV28,NA,NA,TGTGCCAGCAGTTTAAGGTTTTGGGGGCCCTCCTACGAGCAGTACTTC,CASSLRFWGPSYEQYF
TRBJ1-1,TRBV15,NA,NA,TGTGCCACCAGCAGAGATCGAGGGGGTGGGAACACTGAAGCTTTCTTT,CATSRDRGGGNTEAFF
TRBJ1-1,TRBV18,NA,NA,TGTGCCAGCTCACCACAGGCAGGGAACACTGAAGCTTTCTTT,CASSPQAGNTEAFF
TRBJ2-5,TRBV27,NA,TRBD1,TGTGCCACCAGACCTTCGACAGGGGCCCCAATTTGGACCCAGTACTTC,CATRPSTGAPIWTQYF
TRBJ1-2,TRBV3-1/TRBV3-2,NA,NA,TGTGCCAGCAGCCAGAACAGTAATGGCTACACCTTC,CASSQNSNGYTF
TRBJ1-6,TRBV18,few,NA,TGTGCCAGCTCATCGGGACAAAATAATTCACCCCTCCACTTT,CASSSGQNNSPLHF
TRBJ2-3,TRBV5-5,NA,TRBD1,TGTGCCAGCAGCTTGTTGGGACAGGGGGTTTTAGGTGTTTCAGATACGCAGTATTTT,CASSLLGQGVLGVSDTQYF
TRBJ1-2,TRBV18,NA,NA,TGTGCCAGCTCACCACCGTCAGATGGCTACACCTTC,CASSPPSDGYTF
TRBJ2-5,TRBV6-5,once,TRBD2,TGTGCCAGCACCGGGGGGGGCAGTTGGACCCAGTACTTC,CASTGGGSWTQYF
TRBJ1-2,TRBV4-1,NA,TRBD1,TGCGCCAGCAGCCAGAGTGACAGGGGGACCGGAATTGGCTACACCTTC,CASSQSDRGTGIGYTF
TRBJ1-4,TRBV28,NA,NA,TGTGCCAGCAGGTTGTTCGGGACTGTGGAGGAAAAACTGTTTTTT,CASRLFGTVEEKLFF
TRBJ2-7,TRBV2,NA,TRBD1,TGTGCCAGCAAGGACAGGGAGTTACACGAGCAGTACTTC,CASKDRELHEQYF
TRBJ1-1,TRBV28,NA,TRBD1,TGTGCCAGCACCCCTAGTCAGGGGGCTAGGAACACTGAAGCTTTCTTT,CASTPSQGARNTEAFF
TRBJ1-6,TRBV7-9,NA,NA,TGTGCCAGCAGCCGTCGGAGGGACTCGCTAGCCAATTCACCCCTCCACTTT,CASSRRRDSLANSPLHF
TRBJ1-2,TRBV29-1,NA,TRBD1,TGCAGCGCCTCCGGGACAGGGTGGAACACCTTC,CSASGTGWNTF
TRBJ2-1,TRBV29-1,few,NA,TGCAGCGTTATAGTTTTGGGAAATGAGCAGTTCTTC,CSVIVLGNEQFF
TRBJ1-1,TRBV6-5,NA,TRBD1,TGTGCCAGCAGTTACGGGACAGGGACTGAAGCTTTCTTT,CASSYGTGTEAFF
TRBJ1-2,TRBV5-1,NA,NA,TGCGCCAGCAGCTTGGGGCTGGACAACTATGGCTACACCTTC,CASSLGLDNYGYTF
TRBJ1-1,TRBV30,NA,TRBD1,TGTGCCTTAAGACAGGGCCAAAGCACCGCTGAAGCTTTCTTT,CALRQGQSTAEAFF
TRBJ1-5,TRBV4-1,NA,NA,TGCGCCAGCAGCCAAGATAAATCGGGGCTGGGCAATCAGCCCCAGCATTTT,CASSQDKSGLGNQPQHF
TRBJ1-6,TRBV5-1,NA,NA,TGCGCCAGCAGTCGGCTGGCGAGCTCCTATAATTCACCCCTCCACTTT,CASSRLASSYNSPLHF
TRBJ2-2,TRBV11-3,NA,NA,TGTGCCAGCAGGGGGGTGGACGGGGAGCTGTTTTTT,CASRGVDGELFF
TRBJ2-1,TRBV18,NA,NA,TGTGCCAGCTCACCACCGGGGGATAGGTTCGATGAGCAGTTCTTC,CASSPPGDRFDEQFF
TRBJ2-1,TRBV9,NA,TRBD2,TGTGCCAGCAGCGAAGGAGGGGCTAGCGGGAGAACCGGGGGGTCCTACAATGAGCAGTTCTTC,CASSEGGASGRTGGSYNEQFF
TRBJ2-2,TRBV24-1,NA,NA,TGTGCCACCAGTGATTTGCTAACCGGGGAGCTGTTTTTT,CATSDLLTGELFF
TRBJ1-5,TRBV19,once,NA,TGTGCCAGTAGTATACATACTAGCAATCAGCCCCAGCATTTT,CASSIHTSNQPQHF
TRBJ2-3,TRBV13,NA,NA,TGTGCCAGCAGTTCCCGGGGAGCTAGCACAGATACGCAGTATTTT,CASSSRGASTDTQYF
TRBJ1-5,TRBV24-1,few,NA,TGTGCCACCAGTGATTCAGCAGGGGAGCCCCAGCATTTT,CATSDSAGEPQHF
TRBJ1-2,TRBV30,NA,NA,TGTGCCCGGCGACTCTTAGGTCCCGAGGACTCTGCTCCGGGACATTTCTATGGCTACACCTTC,CARRLLGPEDSAPGHFYGYTF
TRBJ2-6,TRBV29-1,NA,NA,TGCAGCGTTACAGGGCTTAGAGGATCTGGGGCCAACGTCCTGACTTTC,CSVTGLRGSGANVLTF
TRBJ2-1,TRBV11-2,NA,TRBD2,TGTGCCAGCAGCCCCGGGACTAGCGGACTCAATGAGCAGTTCTTC,CASSPGTSGLNEQFF
TRBJ1-1,TRBV7-2,NA,NA,TGTGCCAGCAGCTTAGTAGGATTGGGGACTGAAGCTTTCTTT,CASSLVGLGTEAFF
TRBJ2-3,TRBV20-1,NA,TRBD2,TGCAGTGCTAGTTTGACTAGCGGGGGGGTCACAGATACGCAGTATTTT,CSASLTSGGVTDTQYF
TRBJ2-5,TRBV4-3,NA,TRBD2,TGCGCCAGCAGCCGAGTCCAAGGCCTAGCGGGGTCCGTCGAGACCCAGTACTTC,CASSRVQGLAGSVETQYF
TRBJ2-1,TRBV9,NA,TRBD2,TGTGCCAGCAGCGTAGACCCAGCGGGGGGGTACAATGAGCAGTTCTTC,CASSVDPAGGYNEQFF
TRBJ2-2,TRBV30,few,TRBD1,TGTGCCTGGAGCGTTACCGGGACAGGGTTCGCCGGGGAGCTGTTTTTT,CAWSVTGTGFAGELFF
TRBJ1-2,TRBV21-1,NA,NA,TGTGCCAGCAGCAAAGCCCAGGGCCTGGCCTGGTATGGCTACACCTTC,CASSKAQGLAWYGYTF
TRBJ1-1,TRBV19,once,TRBD1,TGTGCCAGTAGTTATCACCCCCCGACAGGGAAGCGTGGCACTGAAGCTTTCTTT,CASSYHPPTGKRGTEAFF
TRBJ1-2,TRBV7-2,NA,NA,TGTGCCAGCAGCTTAGGAGGCATCCCTTATGGCTACACCTTC,CASSLGGIPYGYTF
TRBJ1-5,TRBV9,once,NA,TGTGCCAGCAGCGTAGACGGGTGGCCCGAGAATCAGCCCCAGCATTTT,CASSVDGWPENQPQHF
TRBJ1-2,TRBV6-5,medium-sized,NA,TGTGCCAGCAGTTACTCGTTGAATAGCTACACCTTC,CASSYSLNSYTF
TRBJ1-1,TRBV28,NA,NA,TGTGCCAGCAGTTTATCGGGGGGCGCCGAAGCTTTCTTT,CASSLSGGAEAFF
TRBJ1-6,TRBV6-1,few,TRBD1,TGTGCCAGCAGTGAAGGGACAGGGAGGATACCCCTCCACTTT,CASSEGTGRIPLHF
TRBJ2-3,TRBV23-1,once,TRBD1,TGCGCCAGCAGACGACAGGGGTGCACAGATACGCAGTATTTT,CASRRQGCTDTQYF
TRBJ2-7,TRBV28,few,NA,TGTGCCAGCAGTTTGGGGGGCCAACCCTACGAGCAGTACTTC,CASSLGGQPYEQYF